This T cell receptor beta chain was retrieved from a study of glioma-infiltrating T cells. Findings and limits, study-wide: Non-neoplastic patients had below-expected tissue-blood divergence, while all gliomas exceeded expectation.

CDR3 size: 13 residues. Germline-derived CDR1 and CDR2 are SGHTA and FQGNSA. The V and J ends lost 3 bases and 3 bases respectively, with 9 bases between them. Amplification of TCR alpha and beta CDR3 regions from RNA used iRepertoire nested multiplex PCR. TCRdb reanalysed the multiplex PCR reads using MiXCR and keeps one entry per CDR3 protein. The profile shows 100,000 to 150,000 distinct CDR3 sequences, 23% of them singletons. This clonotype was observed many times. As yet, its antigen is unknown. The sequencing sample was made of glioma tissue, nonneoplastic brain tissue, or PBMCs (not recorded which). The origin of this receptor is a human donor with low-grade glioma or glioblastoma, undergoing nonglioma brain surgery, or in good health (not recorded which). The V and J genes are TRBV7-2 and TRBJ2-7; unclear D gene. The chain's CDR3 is CASSFDPLYEQYF. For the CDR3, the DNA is TGTGCCAGCAGCTTTGACCCCCTCTACGAGCAGTACTTC.